This passage covers 8 T cell receptor beta chains from one sample sequenced in a study of shared clonotypes between healthy human individuals. Some clones are missing from TCRdb's copy, which holds only in-frame ones; the method was immunoSEQ multiplex PCR. The table shows hundreds of thousands of clones, with around 80% occurring only once. The sequenced sample consisted of PBMCs. The source is a woman aged 40 to 49 in good health. Some clones in this sample may be carry-over from other donors' samples.

V gene TRBV19 combines with J gene TRBJ2-1; no definite D call. Germline CDR1 reads LNHDA; CDR2 reads SQIVND (reference sequence). The CDR3 extends over 15 amino acids. V was shortened by 0 bases and J by 3 bases, with 9 bases between the two germline ends. In DNA form, the CDR3 reads TGTGCCAGTAGTATAGACGGAACACACTACAATGAGCAGTTCTTC. It encodes CASSIDGTHYNEQFF.

The rearrangement uses TRBV18 and TRBJ2-1; 11 bases align to TRBD2. Germline V gene sequence: CDR1 KGHSH, CDR2 LQKENI. The CDR3 is made up of 15 amino acids. V lost 3 bases and J lost 6; bases outside the gene matches: 4. The CDR3 here is CASSPQTSGSNEQFF. Written as DNA, the CDR3 is TGTGCCAGCTCACCCCAAACTAGCGGGAGCAATGAGCAGTTCTTC.

The V call is TRBV4-1, the J call TRBJ1-4, with D unclear. V was clipped by 2 bases and J by 8 bases, with 15 bases between them. Looked up from germline, CDR1 is MGHRA and CDR2 is YSYEKL. The CDR3 is made up of 15 amino acids. CDR3: CASSQTEGPFEKLFF. The CDR3 bases are TGCGCCAGCAGCCAAACTGAGGGTCCATTCGAAAAACTGTTTTTT.

This chain connects TRBV5-6 to TRBJ2-1; D is possibly TRBD1 or TRBD2 (6 bases each). The germline gives CDR1 SGHDT, CDR2 YYEEEE. The CDR3 is 15 residues long. Trimming took 3 bases from V and 4 from J, leaving 14 bases between them. DNA of the CDR3: TGTGCCAGCAGCTGGACGGGGGCGCCATACAATGAGCAGTTCTTC. This translates into CASSWTGAPYNEQFF.

Comments on this clone: Distinct nucleotide sequences in the sample also encode this CDR3. This chain joins TRBV9 and TRBJ2-7; D is uncertain. V lost 0 bases and J 3 bases, leaving 7 bases between the germline ends. The length of the CDR3 is 13 residues. The V gene's germline CDR1 is SGDLS and CDR2 YYNGEE. The CDR3 DNA reads TGTGCCAGCAGCGTAGGACTTAACTACGAGCAGTACTTC. This encodes CASSVGLNYEQYF.

The chain couples TRBV7-4 to TRBJ2-3; D possibly corresponds to TRBD2 (5 bases). Germline CDR1 is SGHVT and CDR2 is SQSDAQ. This CDR3 region has 17 residues. Between the trimmed V and J ends, which lost 1 base and 2 bases, there was a span of 16 bases. CDR3 sequence (DNA): TGTGCCAGCAGCTTAGTCGGGCTAGCCGACGCCACAGATACGCAGTATTTT. Translated, it gives CASSLVGLADATDTQYF.

This clone showed up just a few times. DNA of the CDR3: TGTGCCAGCAGCTTAAATTTGGGAGCTGCAGATACGCAGTATTTT. Translating it yields CASSLNLGAADTQYF. V is TRBV7-3 and J is TRBJ2-3; D possibly corresponds to TRBD2 (5 bases). Between the trimmed V and J ends, which lost 1 base and 4 bases, there was a span of 12 bases. The CDR3 length is 15 residues. The V gene's germline CDR1 is SGHTA and CDR2 FQGTGA.

Details on this clone: One end of the junction fails to match germline, which may point to a read error. The chain uses TRBV5-1 and TRBJ2-1; TRBD2 matches at 10 bases. Germline V gene sequence: CDR1 SGHRS, CDR2 YFSETQ. CDR3 size: 16 residues. The CDR3 spells CASSTTSGHSYSEQFF. CDR3 coding DNA: TGCGCCAGCAGCACGACTAGCGGGCACTCCTACAGTGAGCAGTTCTTC.